Sequencing of this T cell receptor beta chain was carried out in a study of blood T cell repertoires in COVID-19. Study as a whole: Both acute and convalescent COVID-19 samples were obtained from the United States, Italy and Spain.

Clones were read by immunoSEQ multiplex PCR, and TCRdb kept only the in-frame ones, dropping some. Among some 290,000 clones listed, nearly 90% were seen once. The CDR3 totals 11 residues. V shed 3 bases, J shed 13 bases, and the junction held 3 bases outside the gene matches. CDR1 and CDR2 from the germline V gene are LNHDA and SQIVND (reference sequence). This clone showed up just a few times. The specimen sequenced was peripheral blood. This chain links TRBV19 with TRBJ2-1; 7 positions match TRBD2. This clonotype was sampled from a woman aged 40 to 49 with COVID-19, enrolled during active disease. This chain's CDR3 is CASSMGGSQFF. The CDR3 DNA is TGTGCCAGTAGTATGGGCGGGAGTCAGTTCTTC.